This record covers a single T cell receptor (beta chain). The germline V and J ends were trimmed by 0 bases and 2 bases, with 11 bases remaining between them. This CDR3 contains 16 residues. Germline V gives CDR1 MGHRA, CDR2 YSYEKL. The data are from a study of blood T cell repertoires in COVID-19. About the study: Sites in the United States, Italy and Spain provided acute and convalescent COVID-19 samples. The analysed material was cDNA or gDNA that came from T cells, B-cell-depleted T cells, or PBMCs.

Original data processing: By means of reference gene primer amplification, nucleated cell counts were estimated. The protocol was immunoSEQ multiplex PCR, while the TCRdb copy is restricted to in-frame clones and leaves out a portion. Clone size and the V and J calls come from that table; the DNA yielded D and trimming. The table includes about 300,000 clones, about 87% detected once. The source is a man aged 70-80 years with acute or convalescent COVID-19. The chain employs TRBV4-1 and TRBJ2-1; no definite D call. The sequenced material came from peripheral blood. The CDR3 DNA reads TGCGCCAGCAGCCAAGATCACACAGACACCTACAATGAGCAGTTCTTC. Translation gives CASSQDHTDTYNEQFF.